The subject of this entry is one T cell receptor (beta chain). The data were obtained in a study of T-cell memory formation after mild COVID-19. TCRdb itself ran the 5' RACE reads through MiXCR, one entry per CDR3 protein. The profile shows fewer than 350,000 distinct CDR3 sequences, around 17% of them singletons. This receptor was taken from a man between 18 and 29 years old who had mild COVID-19 (a few samples of this study predate the infection). Cell type and time point are not known. The material sequenced was PBMCs or a T cell subset sorted from them (not recorded which).

CDR3 bases: TGTGCCAGCAGCGTAGGAGAGAGTTCATATGGCTACACCTTC. Amino acids: CASSVGESSYGYTF. The chain links TRBV9 to TRBJ1-2; D is unresolved. The CDR3 totals 14 residues. From germline, CDR1 is SGDLS and CDR2 YYNGEE. Trimming shortened V by 0 bases and J by 5 bases, and 11 bases separated the two germline ends.